Described below is a single TCR beta chain sequence and its context. Antigen: not known. The assay was immunoSEQ multiplex PCR, and TCRdb's table has in-frame clones only and misses some. Among some 49,000 clones listed, nearly 90% were seen once. The entry originates in a study of PD-L1 blockade in urothelial cancer. Study as a whole: Male sex and bladder-origin urothelial cancer were recorded for about 85% of the roughly 30 patients.

Overall study findings and caveats: Better progression-free and overall survival followed lower pretreatment blood clonality.

V trimming: 3 bases; J trimming: 4 bases; junction bases outside the gene matches: 13. The length of the CDR3 is 17 residues. In germline, CDR1 is MNHNS, CDR2 SASEGT. This chain links TRBV6-1 with TRBJ2-3, with 7 bases fitting TRBD2. The sequence came from a man aged 55 to 69 with urothelial cancer. The sequencing used PBMCs, collected around atezolizumab (anti-PD-L1) treatment. As DNA, the CDR3 is TGTGCCAGCAGTGACCTCTTGGGGAGGGCGAAGGCAGATACGCAGTATTTT. As protein: CASSDLLGRAKADTQYF.